The T cell receptor beta chain under discussion was sequenced for a study of T cell repertoires in ileal Crohn's disease. On the study more broadly: All patients had surgery for stricturing (about 60%) or penetrating (approximately 39%) disease. M0 samples are biopsies from inflamed ileum in the resection specimen. Five hundred nanograms of biopsy DNA per sample underwent TCRB immunosequencing.

The time point here: inflamed ileum from the surgical specimen. Only in-frame clones appear in the TCRdb table, and some are missing; sequencing was by immunoSEQ multiplex PCR. Of about 2,300 clones listed, 90% to 95% are singletons. Per germline, CDR1 SGHDT and CDR2 YYEEEE. With V trimmed by 0 bases and J by 3 bases, 11 bases remained unmatched. The CDR3 runs 18 residues. The chain uses TRBV5-6 and TRBJ2-5, with 10 nucleotides matching TRBD2. The source is an adult with Crohn's disease. The sequencing input was ileal tissue. CDR3 protein: CASSLGASGSPGKETQYF. CDR3 DNA: TGTGCCAGCAGCTTGGGGGCTAGCGGGAGCCCAGGGAAAGAGACCCAGTACTTC.